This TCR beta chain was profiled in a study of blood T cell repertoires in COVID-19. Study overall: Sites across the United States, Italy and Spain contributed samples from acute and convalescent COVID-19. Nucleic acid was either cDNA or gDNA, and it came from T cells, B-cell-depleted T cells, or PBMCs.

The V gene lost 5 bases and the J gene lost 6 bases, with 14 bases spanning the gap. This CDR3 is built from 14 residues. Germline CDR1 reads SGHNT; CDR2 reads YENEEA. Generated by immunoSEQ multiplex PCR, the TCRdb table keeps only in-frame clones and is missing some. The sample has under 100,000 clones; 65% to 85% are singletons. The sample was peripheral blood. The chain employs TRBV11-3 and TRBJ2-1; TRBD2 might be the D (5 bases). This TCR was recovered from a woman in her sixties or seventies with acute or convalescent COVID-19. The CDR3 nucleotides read TGTGCCAGCAGCCCTGCGACTAATATCAATGAGCAGTTCTTC. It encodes CASSPATNINEQFF.